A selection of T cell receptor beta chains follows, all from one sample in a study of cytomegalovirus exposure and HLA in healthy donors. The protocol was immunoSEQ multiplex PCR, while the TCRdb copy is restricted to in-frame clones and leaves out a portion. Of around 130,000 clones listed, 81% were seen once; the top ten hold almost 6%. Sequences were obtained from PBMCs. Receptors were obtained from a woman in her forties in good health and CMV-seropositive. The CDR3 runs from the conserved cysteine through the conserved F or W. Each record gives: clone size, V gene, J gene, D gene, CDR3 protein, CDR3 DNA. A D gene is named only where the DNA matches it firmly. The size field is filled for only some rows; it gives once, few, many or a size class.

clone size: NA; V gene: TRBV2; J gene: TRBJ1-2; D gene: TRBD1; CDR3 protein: CASSEEDRVDGYTF; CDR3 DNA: TGTGCCAGCAGTGAAGAGGACAGGGTTGATGGCTACACCTTC
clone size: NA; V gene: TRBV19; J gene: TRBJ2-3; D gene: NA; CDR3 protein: CASSIWPPRQSTDTQYF; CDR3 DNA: TGTGCCAGTAGTATATGGCCCCCGCGACAGTCCACAGATACGCAGTATTTT
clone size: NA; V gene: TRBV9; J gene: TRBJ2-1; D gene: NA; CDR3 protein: CASSLGGGFNEQFF; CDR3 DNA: TGTGCCAGCAGCTTGGGAGGGGGTTTCAATGAGCAGTTCTTC
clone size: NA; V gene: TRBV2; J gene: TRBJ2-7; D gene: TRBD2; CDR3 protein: CASRLAGASYEQYF; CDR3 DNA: TGTGCCAGTCGACTAGCGGGCGCATCCTACGAGCAGTACTTC
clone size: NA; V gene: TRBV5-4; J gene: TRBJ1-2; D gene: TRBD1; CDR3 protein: CASSLRQGNGYTF; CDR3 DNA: TGTGCCAGCAGCTTAAGACAGGGAAATGGCTACACCTTC
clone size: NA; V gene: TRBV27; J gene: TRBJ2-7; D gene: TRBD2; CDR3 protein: CASRRGVHRSGLYYEQYF; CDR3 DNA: TGTGCCAGCAGGCGGGGGGTTCATCGGAGCGGGCTCTACTACGAGCAGTACTTC
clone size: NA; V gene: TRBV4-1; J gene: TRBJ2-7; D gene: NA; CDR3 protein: CASSQGREEAYEQYF; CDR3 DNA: TGCGCCAGCAGCCAAGGACGCGAAGAGGCCTACGAGCAGTACTTC
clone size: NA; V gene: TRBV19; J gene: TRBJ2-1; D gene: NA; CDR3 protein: CASSSRGSSYNEQFF; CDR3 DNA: TGTGCCAGTAGCAGTAGAGGGAGCTCCTACAATGAGCAGTTCTTC
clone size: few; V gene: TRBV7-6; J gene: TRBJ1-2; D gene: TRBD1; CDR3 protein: CASSRTGGILIANYGYTF; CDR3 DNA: TGTGCCAGCAGCCGAACAGGGGGCATCTTAATAGCTAACTATGGCTACACCTTC
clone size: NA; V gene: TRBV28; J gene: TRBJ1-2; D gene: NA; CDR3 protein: CASSLRQGYGYTF; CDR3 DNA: TGTGCCAGCAGTTTAAGGCAGGGCTATGGCTACACCTTC
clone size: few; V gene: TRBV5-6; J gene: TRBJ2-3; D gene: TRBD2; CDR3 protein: CASSTGLAGNTDTQYF; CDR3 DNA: TGTGCCAGCAGCACGGGACTAGCGGGGAACACAGATACGCAGTATTTT
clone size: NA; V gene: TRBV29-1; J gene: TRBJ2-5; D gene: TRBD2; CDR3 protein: CSVGSLAGDGETQYF; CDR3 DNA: TGCAGCGTTGGAAGTCTAGCGGGAGACGGTGAGACCCAGTACTTC
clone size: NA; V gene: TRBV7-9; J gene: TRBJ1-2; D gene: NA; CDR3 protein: CASSLGGYGYTF; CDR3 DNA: TGTGCCAGCAGCTTGGGGGGCTATGGCTACACCTTC
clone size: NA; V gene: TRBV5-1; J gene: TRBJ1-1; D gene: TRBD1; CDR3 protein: CASSSGTENTEAFF; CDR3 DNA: TGCGCCAGCAGCTCCGGGACAGAGAACACTGAAGCTTTCTTT
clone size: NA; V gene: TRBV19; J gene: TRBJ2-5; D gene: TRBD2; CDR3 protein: CASSRAAGGPTETQYF; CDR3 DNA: TGTGCCAGTAGTAGGGCTGCGGGAGGGCCGACGGAGACCCAGTACTTC
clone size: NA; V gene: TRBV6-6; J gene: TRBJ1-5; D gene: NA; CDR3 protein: CASSYTTGTVEQPQHF; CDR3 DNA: TGTGCCAGCAGTTACACAACAGGGACGGTGGAACAGCCCCAGCATTTT
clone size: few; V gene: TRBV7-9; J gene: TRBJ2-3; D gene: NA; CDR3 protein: CASSLGGDWSTDTQYF; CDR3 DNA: TGTGCCAGCAGTTTAGGGGGGGACTGGAGCACAGATACGCAGTATTTT
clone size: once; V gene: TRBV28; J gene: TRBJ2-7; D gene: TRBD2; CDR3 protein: CASSLHGTSGPYEQYF; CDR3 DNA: TGTGCCAGCAGTCTCCACGGGACTAGCGGTCCCTACGAGCAGTACTTC
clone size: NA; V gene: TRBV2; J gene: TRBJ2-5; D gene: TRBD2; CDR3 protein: CASKDSGASGGETQYF; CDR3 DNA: TGTGCCAGCAAAGATAGCGGGGCTTCGGGGGGGGAGACCCAGTACTTC